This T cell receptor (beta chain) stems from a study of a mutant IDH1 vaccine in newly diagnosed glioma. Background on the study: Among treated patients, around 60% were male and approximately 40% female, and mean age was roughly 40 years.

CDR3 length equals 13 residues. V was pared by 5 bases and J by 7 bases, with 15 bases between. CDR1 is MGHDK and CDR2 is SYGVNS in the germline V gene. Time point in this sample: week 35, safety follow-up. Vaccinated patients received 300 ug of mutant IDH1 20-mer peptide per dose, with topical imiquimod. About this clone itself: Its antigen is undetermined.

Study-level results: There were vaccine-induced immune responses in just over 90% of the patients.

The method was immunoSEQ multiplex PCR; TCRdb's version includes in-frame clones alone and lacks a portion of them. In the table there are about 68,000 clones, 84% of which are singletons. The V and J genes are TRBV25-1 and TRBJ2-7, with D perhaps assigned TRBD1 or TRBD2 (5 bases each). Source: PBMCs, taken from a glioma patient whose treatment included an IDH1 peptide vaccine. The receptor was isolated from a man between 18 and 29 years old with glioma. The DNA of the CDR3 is TGTGCCAGCAGTCTGAGGGGTGCGAGTGAGCAGTACTTC. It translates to CASSLRGASEQYF.